A selection of T cell receptor beta chains follows, all from one sample in a study of CD8 T cells in ankylosing spondylitis. TCRdb recomputed calls from the 5' RACE reads with MiXCR, one row per CDR3 protein. The profile covers around 28,000 distinct CDR3 sequences, with more than 25% appearing a single time and 45% to 50% taken by the ten largest. Specimen: synovial fluid, either unsorted or a sorted T cell fraction (not recorded which). The receptor source for this set is a male donor with ankylosing spondylitis. CDR3s include the opening cysteine and the closing phenylalanine or tryptophan. A D gene is named only where the DNA matches it firmly. The listing skips clone size in some rows; elsewhere it reads once, few, many or a size class.

v_gene: TRBV27; d_gene: -; j_gene: TRBJ2-2; abundance: few; CDR3nt: TGTGCCAGCAGACGTATCCCTAGGGCCGGGGAGCTGTTTTTT; CDR3aa: CASRRIPRAGELFF
v_gene: TRBV11-2; d_gene: TRBD2; j_gene: TRBJ2-2; abundance: -; CDR3nt: TGTGCCAGCAGCCTTGGGACTAGCGGGAGGGCGTACACCGGGGAGCTGTTTTTT; CDR3aa: CASSLGTSGRAYTGELFF
v_gene: TRBV29-1; d_gene: -; j_gene: TRBJ1-2; abundance: few; CDR3nt: TGCAGCGGGATTCAGACAGGAGGCGACTATGGCTACACCTTC; CDR3aa: CSGIQTGGDYGYTF
v_gene: TRBV4-1; d_gene: TRBD1; j_gene: TRBJ1-1; abundance: -; CDR3nt: TGCGCCAGCAGCCCCGGCGGGACAGGGAACACTGAAGCTTTCTTT; CDR3aa: CASSPGGTGNTEAFF
v_gene: TRBV19; d_gene: -; j_gene: TRBJ1-1; abundance: -; CDR3nt: TGTGCCAGCACCCAGGGGTGGCACACTGAAGCTTTCTTT; CDR3aa: CASTQGWHTEAFF
v_gene: TRBV6-1; d_gene: TRBD2; j_gene: TRBJ2-2; abundance: -; CDR3nt: TGTGCCAGCAGTGAAGGACTAGCGGGAGTCTGGACCGGGGAGCTGTTTTTT; CDR3aa: CASSEGLAGVWTGELFF
v_gene: TRBV20-1; d_gene: TRBD2; j_gene: TRBJ2-7; abundance: -; CDR3nt: TGCAGTGCCCCCGGGTCTAGCGGCCCTTACGAGCAGTACTTC; CDR3aa: CSAPGSSGPYEQYF
v_gene: TRBV7-9; d_gene: TRBD2; j_gene: TRBJ2-4; abundance: many; CDR3nt: TGTGCCAGCAGCTTCGGGACTAGCGGGAGCCACATTCAGTACTTC; CDR3aa: CASSFGTSGSHIQYF
v_gene: TRBV11-2; d_gene: -; j_gene: TRBJ1-2; abundance: -; CDR3nt: TGTGCCAGCAGCTTAGGGGTACAGGATGGCTACACCTTC; CDR3aa: CASSLGVQDGYTF
v_gene: TRBV5-4; d_gene: TRBD2; j_gene: TRBJ2-7; abundance: -; CDR3nt: TGTGCCAGCAGCATTAGCGGGGGGGGACTGGAGCAGTACTTC; CDR3aa: CASSISGGGLEQYF
v_gene: TRBV3-1; d_gene: TRBD2; j_gene: TRBJ2-5; abundance: -; CDR3nt: TGTGCCAGCACCAACCGCGGGATAGCGGGAGTAGGGGAGACCCAGTACTTC; CDR3aa: CASTNRGIAGVGETQYF
v_gene: TRBV7-6; d_gene: -; j_gene: TRBJ1-1; abundance: once; CDR3nt: TGTGCCAGCAGCTTAGGGGATATCACTGAAGCTTTCTTT; CDR3aa: CASSLGDITEAFF
v_gene: TRBV6-2/TRBV6-3; d_gene: -; j_gene: TRBJ1-5; abundance: many; CDR3nt: TGTGCCAGCAGTTATAGGGTCCAGCCCCAGCATTTT; CDR3aa: CASSYRVQPQHF
v_gene: TRBV21-1; d_gene: -; j_gene: TRBJ2-1; abundance: -; CDR3nt: TGTGCCAGCAGCAAAAAAAAAGGACTAGCGGTTAACAATGAGCAGTTCTTC; CDR3aa: CASSKKKGLAVNNEQFF
v_gene: TRBV4-2; d_gene: -; j_gene: TRBJ2-5; abundance: few; CDR3nt: TGTGCCAGCAGCCCGAAGACAGGGGGCAGGAGACTAGCGGGGAAGATCATACAAGAGACCCAGTACTTC; CDR3aa: CASSPKTGGRRLAGKIIQETQYF
v_gene: TRBV21-1; d_gene: -; j_gene: TRBJ2-2; abundance: few; CDR3nt: TGTGCCAGCAGCAAGGACACCGGGGAGCTGTTTTTT; CDR3aa: CASSKDTGELFF
v_gene: TRBV5-6; d_gene: -; j_gene: TRBJ1-1; abundance: many; CDR3nt: TGTGCCAGCAGCCCTGATGGACTGATTGAAGCTTTCTTT; CDR3aa: CASSPDGLIEAFF
v_gene: TRBV14; d_gene: TRBD2; j_gene: TRBJ2-1; abundance: -; CDR3nt: TGTGCCAGCAGCCAAGATAAAGGGGCGGGAGCAGCTAGGAATGAGCAGTTCTTC; CDR3aa: CASSQDKGAGAARNEQFF
v_gene: TRBV24-1; d_gene: TRBD2; j_gene: TRBJ2-1; abundance: -; CDR3nt: TGTGCCACGGGTTCTCTAGCGGGAGGGCCGAGTGAGCAGTTCTTC; CDR3aa: CATGSLAGGPSEQFF
v_gene: TRBV20-1; d_gene: TRBD2; j_gene: TRBJ2-2; abundance: -; CDR3nt: TGCAGTGCTAGGGGCACTAGCGGGAGGGCCCCCGGGGAGCTGTTTTTT; CDR3aa: CSARGTSGRAPGELFF
v_gene: TRBV7-9; d_gene: -; j_gene: TRBJ2-7; abundance: -; CDR3nt: TGTGCCAGCAGCTCGCGGGACTTCACCTACGAGCAGTACTTC; CDR3aa: CASSSRDFTYEQYF
v_gene: TRBV2; d_gene: TRBD2; j_gene: TRBJ2-2; abundance: -; CDR3nt: TGTGCCAGCAGTGAAGCGGGGGTAGCGGGAGACACCGGGGAGCTGTTTTTT; CDR3aa: CASSEAGVAGDTGELFF
v_gene: TRBV7-6; d_gene: -; j_gene: TRBJ1-6; abundance: -; CDR3nt: TGTGCCAGCAGGGAAACCGCCAATTCACCCCTCCACTTT; CDR3aa: CASRETANSPLHF
v_gene: TRBV7-9; d_gene: -; j_gene: TRBJ2-1; abundance: -; CDR3nt: TGTGCCAGCGAGGAGACAAGGGGCCGCTCCTACAATGAGCAGTTCTTC; CDR3aa: CASEETRGRSYNEQFF
v_gene: TRBV20-1; d_gene: -; j_gene: TRBJ2-7; abundance: few; CDR3nt: TGCAGTGCTAGAGAACCTTCCCCCGAGCAGTACTTC; CDR3aa: CSAREPSPEQYF
v_gene: TRBV12-3/TRBV12-4; d_gene: -; j_gene: TRBJ1-2; abundance: many; CDR3nt: TGTGCCTCTCTATTTACCGGGACAAATGGCTACACCTTC; CDR3aa: CASLFTGTNGYTF